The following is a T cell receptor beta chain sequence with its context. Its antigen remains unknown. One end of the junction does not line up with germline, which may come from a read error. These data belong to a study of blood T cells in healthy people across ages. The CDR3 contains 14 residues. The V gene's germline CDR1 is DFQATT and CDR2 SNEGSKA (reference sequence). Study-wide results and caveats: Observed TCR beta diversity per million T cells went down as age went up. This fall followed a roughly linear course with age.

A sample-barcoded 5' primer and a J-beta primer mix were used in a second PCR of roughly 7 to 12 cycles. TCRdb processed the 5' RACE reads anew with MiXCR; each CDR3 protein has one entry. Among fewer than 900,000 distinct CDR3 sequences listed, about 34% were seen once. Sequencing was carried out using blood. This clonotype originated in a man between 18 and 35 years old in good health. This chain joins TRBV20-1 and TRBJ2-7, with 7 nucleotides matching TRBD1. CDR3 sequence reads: CSARSPGTDYGQYF. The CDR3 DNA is TGCAGTGCTAGGTCCCCAGGGACAGACTACGGGCAGTACTTC.